These T cell receptor beta chains were read from a single sample in a study of a mutant IDH1 vaccine in newly diagnosed glioma. The antigens these receptors bind are not known. TCRdb keeps only in-frame clones here, not all; method: immunoSEQ multiplex PCR. The table lists roughly 31,000 clones, roughly 84% of them singletons. This material consisted of PBMCs, taken from a glioma patient whose treatment included an IDH1 peptide vaccine. The receptor source for this set is a man aged 25 to 40 with glioma. Each CDR3 is given with its conserved first and last residue. The order of the fields is clone size, J gene, D gene, V gene, CDR3 protein, CDR3 DNA. A D gene is named only where the DNA matches it firmly. Clone size is shown for a subset of rows, as once, few, many or a class of expanded clone.

>NA|TRBJ1-1|NA|TRBV30
CAWRQGAEAFF
TGTGCCTGGAGGCAGGGCGCTGAAGCTTTCTTT
>NA|TRBJ1-2|TRBD1|TRBV19
CASSPRTGRRYTF
TGTGCCAGTAGTCCAAGGACAGGGCGGCGCTACACCTTC
>NA|TRBJ1-1|NA|TRBV7-2
CASSSQPGGMNTEAFF
TGTGCCAGCAGTTCCCAACCGGGGGGGATGAACACTGAAGCTTTCTTT
>NA|TRBJ1-1|NA|TRBV19
CASSRQSEAFF
TGTGCCAGTAGTCGCCAGAGTGAAGCTTTCTTT
>NA|TRBJ1-4|NA|TRBV11-2
CASSLEAGGREKLFF
TGTGCCAGCAGCTTAGAGGCCGGGGGACGTGAAAAACTGTTTTTT
>once|TRBJ2-1|NA|TRBV6-6
CASSYSGSYNEQFF
TGTGCCAGCAGTTACTCGGGCAGCTACAATGAGCAGTTCTTC
>NA|TRBJ1-4|NA|TRBV30
CAWSGYQGGGEKLFF
TGTGCCTGGAGTGGTTATCAGGGTGGGGGTGAAAAACTGTTTTTT
>NA|TRBJ1-4|TRBD1|TRBV14
CASSPLDRDREEKLFF
TGTGCCAGCAGCCCCTTGGACAGGGATCGAGAGGAAAAACTGTTTTTT
>NA|TRBJ1-1|NA|TRBV19
CASSHGNTEAFF
TGTGCCAGTAGTCACGGGAACACTGAAGCTTTCTTT
>NA|TRBJ1-2|TRBD1|TRBV6-1
CASSGPGTVYGYTF
TGTGCCAGCAGTGGACCCGGGACAGTCTATGGCTACACCTTC
>NA|TRBJ1-3|NA|TRBV5-1
CASSLGRSQGNTIYF
TGCGCCAGCAGCTTGGGCAGGTCTCAGGGAAACACCATATATTTT
>once|TRBJ1-1|NA|TRBV30
CAWSPKWKTEAFF
TGTGCCTGGAGTCCCAAGTGGAAAACTGAAGCTTTCTTT
>NA|TRBJ1-5|NA|TRBV7-6
CASSLDRVQPQHF
TGTGCCAGCAGCTTAGACAGAGTTCAGCCCCAGCATTTT
>NA|TRBJ1-3|NA|TRBV30
CAWSSFTGYSGNTIYF
TGTGCCTGGAGTTCATTCACAGGGTACTCTGGAAACACCATATATTTT
>NA|TRBJ1-2|NA|TRBV6-1
CASRHPPTANYGYTF
TGTGCCAGCAGGCACCCCCCGACAGCTAACTATGGCTACACCTTC
>NA|TRBJ1-4|NA|TRBV5-1
CASSSGQLSNEKLFF
TGCGCCAGCAGCTCTGGACAGCTTTCTAATGAAAAACTGTTTTTT
>NA|TRBJ1-5|TRBD1|TRBV19
CASSTLDRDRYANQPQHF
TGTGCCAGTAGTACCCTCGACAGGGATCGCTATGCCAATCAGCCCCAGCATTTT
>NA|TRBJ2-5|TRBD2|TRBV4-1
CASSQDPGLAGETQYF
TGCGCCAGCAGCCAAGATCCAGGACTAGCGGGAGAGACCCAGTACTTC